The 9 T cell receptor beta chains given below trace back to one sample, sequenced in a study of preoperative IRX-2 immunotherapy in early breast cancer. Here immunoSEQ multiplex PCR was the method, and the copy in TCRdb shows in-frame clones only, minus some. The table lists roughly 35,000 clones, 90% to 95% of them singletons. Regarding treatment: preoperative locoregional IRX-2 cytokine immunotherapy. The sample was taken from a patient treated with IRX-2 immunotherapy. The receptors stem from a human donor with breast cancer.

This chain joins TRBV7-3 and TRBJ2-3, with 8 bases matching TRBD2. This CDR3 contains 15 residues. V lost 3 bases to trimming and J lost 0 bases; unmatched junction nucleotides: 2. Germline assignment: CDR1 SGHTA and CDR2 FQGTGA. The CDR3 reads CASSFGGGSTDTQYF. In nucleotides, the CDR3 is TGTGCCAGCAGCTTTGGCGGGGGGAGCACAGATACGCAGTATTTT. Full variable domain (missing parts from reference TRBV7-3 and TRBJ2-3): GAGVSQTPSNKVTEKGKYVELRCDPISGHTALYWYRQSLGQGPEFLIYFQGTGAADDSGLPNDRFFAVRPEGSVSTLKIQRTERGDSAVYLCASSFGGGSTDTQYFGPGTRLTVL.

The chain recombines TRBV28 with TRBJ2-2, with 13 bases identical to TRBD2. V dropped 6 bases and J dropped 6; count of bases not matched to a gene: 16. The CDR3 is made up of 19 amino acids. CDR1 and CDR2 (germline): MDHEN, SYDVKM. CDR3 DNA sequence: TGTGCCAGCAGGCGGACTAGCGGGAGAAGTTTTATAAGGCCCGGGGAGCTGTTTTTT. This gives the protein CASRRTSGRSFIRPGELFF.

This chain links TRBV2 with TRBJ2-1; D is unresolved. Deletions cut 2 bases from V and 9 bases from J, with 17 bases between. Per the germline V gene, CDR1 is SNHLY and CDR2 is FYNNEI. The CDR3 loop spans 15 amino acids. In DNA form, the CDR3 reads TGTGCCAGCAGTGAATCGTGGATCCCTTCAGGTGAGCAGTTCTTC. Encoded protein: CASSESWIPSGEQFF.

V gene TRBV29-1 combines with J gene TRBJ2-1, with a weak D call TRBD1 (6 bases). V lost 3 bases and J 0 bases, leaving 12 bases between the germline ends. The CDR3 has 15 amino acids. Per the germline V gene, CDR1 is SQVTM and CDR2 is ANQGSEA. CDR3 protein: CSVDRGRSSYNEQFF. In nucleotides, the CDR3 is TGCAGCGTTGACAGGGGCCGGAGCTCCTACAATGAGCAGTTCTTC.

This clone is a singleton in its sample. The chain combines TRBV19 with TRBJ2-5, with D unresolved. Per germline, CDR1 LNHDA and CDR2 SQIVND (reference sequence). V lost 4 bases to trimming and J lost 1 base, with 10 bases between them. CDR3 length: 14 residues. The CDR3: CASSTGFSQETQYF. Here the CDR3 DNA reads TGTGCCAGTAGTACCGGGTTCAGCCAAGAGACCCAGTACTTC.

This chain connects TRBV7-9 to TRBJ2-7; D call uncertain. The CDR3 consists of 14 residues. Per germline, CDR1 SEHNR and CDR2 FQNEAQ (reference sequence). V lost 0 bases, J lost 5 bases, and 11 bases lay in between. The DNA for the CDR3 is TGTGCCAGCAGCTTAGCGCTTGGGGATAACGAGCAGTACTTC. This encodes CASSLALGDNEQYF.

V and J are TRBV4-3 and TRBJ2-3; TRBD1 agrees at 10 bases. The trim removed 0 bases at V and 4 bases at J, leaving 4 bases unmatched. This CDR3 is built from 16 residues. Germline V CDR1 and CDR2: LGHNA, YSLEER. CDR3 protein: CASSQEDRGYADTQYF. DNA of the CDR3: TGCGCCAGCAGCCAAGAGGACAGGGGGTACGCAGATACGCAGTATTTT.

The V gene is TRBV5-1, the J gene TRBJ2-3, with 8 bases identical to TRBD2. Germline lookup yields CDR1 SGHRS and CDR2 YFSETQ. The junction had 6 bases not matched to a gene; V was cut back by 4 bases and J by 2 bases. The CDR3 has 15 residues. The CDR3 loop is CASSRIAGITDTQYF. The CDR3 DNA reads TGCGCCAGCAGCCGGATAGCGGGAATCACAGATACGCAGTATTTT. Using reference TRBV5-1 and TRBJ2-3 for the parts outside the CDR3, the full variable domain is KAGVTQTPRYLIKTRGQQVTLSCSPISGHRSVSWYQQTPGQGLQFLFEYFSETQRNKGNFPGRFSGRQFSNSRSEMNVSTLELGDSALYLCASSRIAGITDTQYFGPGTRLTVL.

The chain joins TRBV4-1 to TRBJ1-5, with unresolved D. The CDR3 runs 15 residues. Germline CDR1 MGHRA, CDR2 YSYEKL. Trimming cost V 5 bases and J 2 bases, with 13 bases left between them. CDR3 loop: CASSVGSSGNQPQHF. CDR3 bases: TGCGCCAGCAGCGTGGGCTCCTCCGGCAATCAGCCCCAGCATTTT.